This TCR beta chain came from a study of blood T cell repertoires in COVID-19 (dated by TCRdb to the early 2020s). Concerning the study at large: Samples covering the acute and convalescent phases of COVID-19 were provided by collaborators in the United States, Italy and Spain. The prospective study material was composed of cDNA or gDNA derived from T cells, B-cell-depleted T cells, or PBMCs. The dataset comprised deeply sampled blood TCRbeta repertoires from subjects exposed to, actively infected with, or recovered from COVID-19. The repertoires were released in a freely available public database meant as a resource for research on the immune response to SARS-CoV-2. Samples were obtained from the ongoing ImmuneRACE study (first 160 participants) and from 1,254 subjects provided by 6 global collaborators. The sample metadata nearly always contained a de-identified subject ID, COVID-19 status, age in years and sex. Where available, HLA class I and class II types were taken from metadata supplied by the sample provider and were not determined by assay-based typing. The study at large found these results: The amount of clinical and demographic metadata varied by source and participant and was provided uncurated.

V has 4 bases trimmed and J has 2 bases trimmed; junction bases matching no gene number 4. The CDR3 runs 15 amino acids, cysteine and phenylalanine included. The kept DNA is CDR3 alone, 45 bases in frame from the first base. As encoded in the germline V gene, CDR1 is SGDLS while CDR2 is YYNGEE. Each collaborating institution followed its own protocols to collect whole blood in K2EDTA tubes. For TCRbeta analysis, collaborators shipped samples in one of three forms: frozen whole blood, isolated PBMCs, or DNA extracted from either of those sample types. TCRbeta CDR3 regions were amplified from genomic DNA by means of the immunoSEQ Assay, a bias-controlled multiplex PCR. Regarding the original processing steps: The number of nucleated cells in each sample was estimated from the amplification of reference gene primers within the assay. To quantify the absolute abundance of each unique TCRbeta CDR3 rearrangement, sequence reads were collapsed and filtered. For each sample, productive Simpson clonality was calculated as the square root of Simpson's diversity index across productive rearrangements. TCRdb re-hosts the immuneACCESS table, in-frame sequences only. Its copies lack some clones; in the studies checked, an unresolved V gene accounts for under half of them, and the cause for the rest is not known. V and J calls and clone size follow that table, whereas D and trimming were derived from the DNA. This sample comprises roughly 42,000 clones, approximately 85% of them detected only once. The top ten clones comprise approximately 13% of the sample.

For this clone: Its recognized antigen is unknown. Within one base of it there is no much larger clone, and no base qualities were kept.

The source is a woman in her 70s in a cohort sampled during active COVID-19. The sample consisted of peripheral blood. The sequence is built from TRBV9 and TRBJ2-5; 11 bases in the middle match TRBD2. In nucleotide form, the sequence is TGTGCCAGCAGCATTAGCGGGAGGGGACAAGAGACCCAGTACTTC. It codes for CASSISGRGQETQYF. With all but the CDR3 taken from the reference TRBV9 and TRBJ2-5 genes, the full variable domain is: DSGVTQTPKHLITATGQRVTLRCSPRSGDLSVYWYQQSLDQGLQFLIQYYNGEERAKGNILERFSAQQFPDLHSELNLSSLELGDSALYFCASSISGRGQETQYFGPGTRLLVL.